This TCR beta chain was obtained from a study of T-cell reconstitution after alpha-beta-depleted transplantation in children. Study-wide findings and caveats: Reports say that about two months after transplant, the alpha-beta T cells came out of several hundred graft clones that had expanded.

In its sample, this clonotype was seen a few times. Its antigen is currently unknown. The CDR3 is 15 residues long. Trimming took 2 bases from V and 5 from J; bases not matched to a gene: 5. The TCRbeta library was prepared with unique molecular identifiers. MiXCR, run by TCRdb on the PCR reads, gives a single entry per CDR3 protein. Of hundreds of thousands of distinct CDR3 sequences in the sample, under 20% were seen once. The sequence came from a boy younger than two who had a stem cell transplant for Wiskott-Aldrich syndrome, so the T cells may come from the graft donor. This material consisted of PBMCs, mostly from graft donor cells, taken 360 days after TCRalphabeta/CD19-depleted stem cell transplant. This chain links TRBV12-3 or TRBV12-4 with TRBJ2-7, with TRBD2 identical over 11 bases. CDR3 amino acids: CASSLMTSGKNEQYF. The CDR3 DNA follows: TGTGCCAGCAGTTTAATGACTAGCGGGAAGAACGAGCAGTACTTC.